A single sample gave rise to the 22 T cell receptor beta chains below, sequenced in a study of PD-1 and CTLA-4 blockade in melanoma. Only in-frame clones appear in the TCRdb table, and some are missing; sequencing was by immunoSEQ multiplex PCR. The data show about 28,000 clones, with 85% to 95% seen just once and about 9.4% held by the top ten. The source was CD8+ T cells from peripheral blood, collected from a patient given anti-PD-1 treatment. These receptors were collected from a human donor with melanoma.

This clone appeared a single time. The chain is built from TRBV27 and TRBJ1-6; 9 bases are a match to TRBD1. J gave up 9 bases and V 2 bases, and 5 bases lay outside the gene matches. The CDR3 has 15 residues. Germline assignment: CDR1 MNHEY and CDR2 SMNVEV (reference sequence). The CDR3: CASSLSGTGFSPLHF. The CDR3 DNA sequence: TGTGCCAGCAGTTTAAGTGGGACAGGGTTTTCACCCCTCCACTTT.

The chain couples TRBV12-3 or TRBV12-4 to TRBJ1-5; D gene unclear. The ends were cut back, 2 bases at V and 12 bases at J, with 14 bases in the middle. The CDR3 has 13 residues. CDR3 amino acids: CASSLSPGKLQHF. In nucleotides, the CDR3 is TGTGCCAGCAGTTTAAGTCCGGGAAAGCTCCAGCATTTT.

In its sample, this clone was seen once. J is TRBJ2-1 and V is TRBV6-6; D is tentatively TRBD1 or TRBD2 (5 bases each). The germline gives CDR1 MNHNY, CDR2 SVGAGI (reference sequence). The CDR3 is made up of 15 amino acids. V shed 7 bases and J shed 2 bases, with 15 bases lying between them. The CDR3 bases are TGTGCCAGCATTAATGGGGGTGAAACCTACAATGAGCAGTTCTTC. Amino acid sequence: CASINGGETYNEQFF.

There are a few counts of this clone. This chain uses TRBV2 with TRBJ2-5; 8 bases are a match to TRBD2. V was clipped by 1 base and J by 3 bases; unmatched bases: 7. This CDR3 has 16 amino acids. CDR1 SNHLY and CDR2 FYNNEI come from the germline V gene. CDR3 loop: CASSEEEEAGEETQYF. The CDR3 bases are TGTGCCAGCAGTGAAGAAGAGGAAGCGGGAGAAGAGACCCAGTACTTC. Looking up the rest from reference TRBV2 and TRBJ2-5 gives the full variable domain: EPEVTQTPSHQVTQMGQEVILRCVPISNHLYFYWYRQILGQKVEFLVSFYNNEISEKSEIFDDQFSVERPDGSNFTLKIRSTKLEDSAMYFCASSEEEEAGEETQYFGPGTRLLVL.

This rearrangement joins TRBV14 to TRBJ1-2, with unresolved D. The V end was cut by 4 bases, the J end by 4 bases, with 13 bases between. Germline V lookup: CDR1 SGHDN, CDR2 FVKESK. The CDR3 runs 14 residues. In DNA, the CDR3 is TGTGCCAGCAGCCCCGACGGAAACCTCTATGGCTACACCTTC. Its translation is CASSPDGNLYGYTF.

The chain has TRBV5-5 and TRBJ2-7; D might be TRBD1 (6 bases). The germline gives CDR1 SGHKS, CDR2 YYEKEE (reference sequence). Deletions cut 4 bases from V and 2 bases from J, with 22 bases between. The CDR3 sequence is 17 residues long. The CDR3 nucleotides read TGTGCCAGCAGCCTAGTTCCATCCGGGACACGGACCTACGAGCAGTACTTC. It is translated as CASSLVPSGTRTYEQYF. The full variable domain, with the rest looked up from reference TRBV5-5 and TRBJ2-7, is DAGVTQSPTHLIKTRGQQVTLRCSPISGHKSVSWYQQVLGQGPQFIFQYYEKEERGRGNFPDRFSARQFPNYSSELNVNALLLGDSALYLCASSLVPSGTRTYEQYFGPGTRLTVT.

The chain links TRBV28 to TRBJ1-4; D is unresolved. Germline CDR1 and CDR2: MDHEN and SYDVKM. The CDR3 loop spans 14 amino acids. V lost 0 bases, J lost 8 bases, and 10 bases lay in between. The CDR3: CASSLWAGKEKLFF. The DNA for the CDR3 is TGTGCCAGCAGTTTATGGGCCGGGAAGGAAAAACTGTTTTTT.

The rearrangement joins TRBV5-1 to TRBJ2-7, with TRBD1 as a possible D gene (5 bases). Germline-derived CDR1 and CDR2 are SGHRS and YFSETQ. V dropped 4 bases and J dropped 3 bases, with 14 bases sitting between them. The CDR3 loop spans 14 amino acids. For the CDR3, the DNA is TGCGCCAGCAGCACATTCGGACAAAACTACGAGCAGTACTTC. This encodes CASSTFGQNYEQYF.

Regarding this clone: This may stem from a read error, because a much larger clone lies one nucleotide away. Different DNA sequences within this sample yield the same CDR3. The CDR3 is CASSPTESYEQYF. In DNA form, the CDR3 reads TGCGCCAGCAGCCCGACGGAATCCTACGAGCAGTACTTC. The chain uses TRBV5-1 and TRBJ2-7; no clear D. The V gene's germline CDR1 is SGHRS and CDR2 YFSETQ. CDR3 size: 13 residues. V was cut by 4 bases and J by 1 base, with 9 bases left in between.

Here the CDR3 reads CASSGTSGHSSYNEQFF. CDR3 nucleotides: TGTGCCAGCAGTGGGACTAGCGGGCATAGCTCCTACAATGAGCAGTTCTTC. This sequence joins TRBV6-2 or TRBV6-3 and TRBJ2-1; 12 positions match TRBD2. The CDR3 extends over 17 amino acids. Germline trimming cut 5 bases from V and 0 bases from J; bases unmatched to any gene: 5. Germline V CDR1 and CDR2: MNHEY, SVGEGT.

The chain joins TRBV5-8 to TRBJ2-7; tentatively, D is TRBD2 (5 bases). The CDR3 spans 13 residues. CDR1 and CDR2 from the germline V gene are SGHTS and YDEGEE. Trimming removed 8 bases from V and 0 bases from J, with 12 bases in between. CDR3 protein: CASGSGSSYEQYF. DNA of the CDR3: TGTGCCAGTGGGAGCGGTAGCTCCTACGAGCAGTACTTC.

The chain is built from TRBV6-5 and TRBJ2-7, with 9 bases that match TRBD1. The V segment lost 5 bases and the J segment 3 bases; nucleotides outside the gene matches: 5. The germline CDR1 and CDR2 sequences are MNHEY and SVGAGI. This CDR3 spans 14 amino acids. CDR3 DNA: TGTGCCAGCAGTCCGACAGGGGGAGTCTACGAGCAGTACTTC. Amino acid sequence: CASSPTGGVYEQYF.

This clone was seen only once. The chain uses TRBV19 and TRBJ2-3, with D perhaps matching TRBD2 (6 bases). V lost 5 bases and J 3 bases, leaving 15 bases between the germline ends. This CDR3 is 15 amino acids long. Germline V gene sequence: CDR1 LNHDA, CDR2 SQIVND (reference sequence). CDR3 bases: TGTGCCAGTAGTTTCCTTGGGAGCGGGACAGATACGCAGTATTTT. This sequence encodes CASSFLGSGTDTQYF.

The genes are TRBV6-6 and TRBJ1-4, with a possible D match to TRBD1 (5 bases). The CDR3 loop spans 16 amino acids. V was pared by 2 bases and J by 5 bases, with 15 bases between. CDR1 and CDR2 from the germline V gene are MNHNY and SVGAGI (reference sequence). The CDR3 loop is CASSYNSQALNEKLFF. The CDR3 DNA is TGTGCCAGCAGTTACAACTCACAGGCCCTAAATGAAAAACTGTTTTTT.

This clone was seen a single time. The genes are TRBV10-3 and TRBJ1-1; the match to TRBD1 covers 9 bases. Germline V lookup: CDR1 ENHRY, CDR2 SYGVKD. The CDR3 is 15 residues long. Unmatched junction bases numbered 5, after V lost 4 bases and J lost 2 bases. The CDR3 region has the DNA TGTGCCATCAGTGGACAGGGGGGGAGTAACACTGAAGCTTTCTTT. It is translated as CAISGQGGSNTEAFF.

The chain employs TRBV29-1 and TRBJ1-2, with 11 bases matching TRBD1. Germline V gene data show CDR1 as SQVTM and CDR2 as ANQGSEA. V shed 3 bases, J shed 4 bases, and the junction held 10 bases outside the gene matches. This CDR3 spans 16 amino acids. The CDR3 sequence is CSVDGGQGAPGYGYTF. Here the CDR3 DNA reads TGCAGCGTTGATGGCGGACAGGGGGCGCCTGGCTATGGCTACACCTTC.

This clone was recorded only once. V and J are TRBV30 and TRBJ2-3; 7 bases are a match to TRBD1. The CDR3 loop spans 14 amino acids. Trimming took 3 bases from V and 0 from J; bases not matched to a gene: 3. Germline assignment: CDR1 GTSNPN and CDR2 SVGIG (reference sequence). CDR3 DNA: TGTGCCTGGAGCCCGGGACAGAGCACAGATACGCAGTATTTT. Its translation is CAWSPGQSTDTQYF.

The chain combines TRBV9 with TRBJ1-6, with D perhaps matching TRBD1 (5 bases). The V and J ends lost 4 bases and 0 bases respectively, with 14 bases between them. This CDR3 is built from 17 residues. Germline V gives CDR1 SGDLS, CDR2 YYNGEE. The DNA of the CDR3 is TGTGCCAGCAGCCCGCGGGACTTGAGCTCCTATAATTCACCCCTCCACTTT. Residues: CASSPRDLSSYNSPLHF. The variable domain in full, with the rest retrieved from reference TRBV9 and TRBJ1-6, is DSGVTQTPKHLITATGQRVTLRCSPRSGDLSVYWYQQSLDQGLQFLIQYYNGEERAKGNILERFSAQQFPDLHSELNLSSLELGDSALYFCASSPRDLSSYNSPLHFGNGTRLTVT.

As DNA, the CDR3 is TGCGCCAGCAGTCAAGGGAGGCTACGCGAAGCTTTCTTT. Translated: CASSQGRLREAFF. The chain recombines TRBV23-1 with TRBJ1-1; D not certain. TRBV23-1 is an ORF, with its function uncertain. This CDR3 has 13 residues. The V end was cut by 2 bases, the J end by 8 bases, with 12 bases between.

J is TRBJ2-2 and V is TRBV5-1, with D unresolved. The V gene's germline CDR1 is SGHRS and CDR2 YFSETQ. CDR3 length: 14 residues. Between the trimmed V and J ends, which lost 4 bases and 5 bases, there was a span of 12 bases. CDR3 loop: CASSPEAETGELFF. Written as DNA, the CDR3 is TGCGCCAGCAGCCCGGAAGCAGAGACCGGGGAGCTGTTTTTT.

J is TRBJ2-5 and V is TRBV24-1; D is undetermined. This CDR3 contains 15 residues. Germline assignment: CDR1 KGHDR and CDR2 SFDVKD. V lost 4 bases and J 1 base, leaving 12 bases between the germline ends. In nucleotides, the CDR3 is TGTGCCACCAGTGAAGCAGCAAACCCCCAAGAGACCCAGTACTTC. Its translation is CATSEAANPQETQYF.

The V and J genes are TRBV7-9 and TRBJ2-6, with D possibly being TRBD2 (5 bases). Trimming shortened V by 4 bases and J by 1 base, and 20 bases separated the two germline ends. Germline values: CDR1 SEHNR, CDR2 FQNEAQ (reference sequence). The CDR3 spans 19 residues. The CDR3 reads CASSSTFWTGNSGANVLTF. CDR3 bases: TGTGCCAGCAGCTCGACATTTTGGACCGGGAATTCTGGGGCCAACGTCCTGACTTTC.